Described below is a single TCR beta chain sequence and its context. The data were taken from a study of shared clonotypes between healthy human individuals. In the authors' methods: Owing to the provision of junction-only sequences devoid of quality scores by immunoSEQ, filtering differed. Clones were sequenced by immunoSEQ multiplex PCR, and TCRdb holds only the in-frame ones, with some missing. V, J and clone size are those of that table, while D and trimming were read from the DNA. The data hold under 2,500,000 clones, with approximately 94% observed a single time. Sample: naive CD4+ T cells sorted from blood. The subset: CD45RA+ positively selected. The receptor was isolated from a man aged 18 to 29 in good health.

The CDR3 DNA reads as TGTGCCAGTAGTATAGGACAGAAAACCTACGAGCAGTACTTC. The encoded protein is CASSIGQKTYEQYF. This sequence joins TRBV19 and TRBJ2-7, with D perhaps matching TRBD1 (5 bases). Looked up from germline, CDR1 is LNHDA and CDR2 is SQIVND (reference sequence). Trimming cost V 1 base and J 2 bases, with 9 bases left between them. The CDR3 consists of 14 residues.